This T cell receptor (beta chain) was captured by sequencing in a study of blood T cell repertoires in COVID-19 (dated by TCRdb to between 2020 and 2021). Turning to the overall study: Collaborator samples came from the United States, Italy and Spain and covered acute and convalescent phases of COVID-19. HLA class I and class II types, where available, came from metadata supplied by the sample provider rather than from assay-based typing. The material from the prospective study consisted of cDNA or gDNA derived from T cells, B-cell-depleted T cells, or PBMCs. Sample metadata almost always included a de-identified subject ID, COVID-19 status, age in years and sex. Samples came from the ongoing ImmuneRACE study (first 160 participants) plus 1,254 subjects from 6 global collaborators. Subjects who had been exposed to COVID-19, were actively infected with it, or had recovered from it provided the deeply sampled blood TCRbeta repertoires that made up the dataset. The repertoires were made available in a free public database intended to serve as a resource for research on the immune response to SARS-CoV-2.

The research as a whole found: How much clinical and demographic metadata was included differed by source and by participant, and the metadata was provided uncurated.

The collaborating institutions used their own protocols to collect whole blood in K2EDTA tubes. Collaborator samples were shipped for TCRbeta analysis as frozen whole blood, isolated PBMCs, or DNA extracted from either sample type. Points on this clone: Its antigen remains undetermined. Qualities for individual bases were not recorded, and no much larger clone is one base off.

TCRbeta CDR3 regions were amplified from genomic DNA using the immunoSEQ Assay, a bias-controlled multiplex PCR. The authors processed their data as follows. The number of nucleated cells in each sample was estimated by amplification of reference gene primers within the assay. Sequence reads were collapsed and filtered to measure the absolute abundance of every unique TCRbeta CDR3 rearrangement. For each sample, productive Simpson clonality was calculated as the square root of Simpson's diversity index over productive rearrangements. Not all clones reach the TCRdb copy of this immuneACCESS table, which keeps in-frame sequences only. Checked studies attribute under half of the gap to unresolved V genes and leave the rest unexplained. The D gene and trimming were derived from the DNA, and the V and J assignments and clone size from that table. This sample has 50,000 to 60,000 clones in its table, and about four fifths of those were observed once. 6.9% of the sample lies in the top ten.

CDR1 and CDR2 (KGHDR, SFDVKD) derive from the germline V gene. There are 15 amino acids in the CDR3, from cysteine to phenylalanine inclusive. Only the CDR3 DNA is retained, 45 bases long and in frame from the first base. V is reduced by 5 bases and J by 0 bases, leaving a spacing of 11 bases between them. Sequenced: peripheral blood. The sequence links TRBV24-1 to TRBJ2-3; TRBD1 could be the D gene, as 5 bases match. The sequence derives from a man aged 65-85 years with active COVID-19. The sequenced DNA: TGTGCCACCAGTGGGTCCAGGACAAGCACAGATACGCAGTATTTT. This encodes CATSGSRTSTDTQYF.